The following is a TCR beta chain sequence with its context. Looked up from germline, CDR1 is GTSNPN and CDR2 is SVGIG (reference sequence). Trimming shortened V by 2 bases and J by 5 bases, and 10 bases separated the two germline ends. The CDR3 consists of 12 residues. These data are taken from a study of CD8 T cells in Susac syndrome. Reverse transcription of roughly 0.5 to 1 ug RNA was carried out with random hexamers. TCRdb itself ran the immunoSEQ multiplex PCR reads through MiXCR, one entry per CDR3 protein. The profile covers 100,000 to 150,000 distinct CDR3 sequences, with 90% to 95% appearing a single time and 0.09% to 0.15% taken by the ten largest.

Sequenced material: CD4+ T cells from PBMCs. The chain joins TRBV30 to TRBJ2-7; weak D call: TRBD1 (6 bases). The clonotype originates from a human donor in good health. Here the CDR3 DNA reads TGTGCCTGGAGTCCGACAGGCGACGAGCAGTACTTC. Translated, it gives CAWSPTGDEQYF.